A single sample is the source of the 4 T cell receptor beta chains below, sequenced in a study of T cell responses to AZD1222 COVID-19 vaccine. TCRdb's copy holds only in-frame clones and misses some; the assay was immunoSEQ multiplex PCR. This table has 90,000 to 130,000 clones, 80% to 95% appearing once. The sequenced sample was peripheral blood, obtained 28 days after the second AZD1222 dose. These receptors came from an adult who received the AZD1222 COVID-19 vaccine.

This CDR3 is CASSFPGMQETQYF. The CDR3 coding sequence is TGTGCCAGCAGCTTCCCCGGGATGCAAGAGACCCAGTACTTC. The V and J genes are TRBV7-2 and TRBJ2-5; D may be TRBD2 (5 bases). V was pared by 3 bases and J by 2 bases, with 10 bases between. The CDR3 has 14 residues. The V gene's germline CDR1 is SGHTA and CDR2 FQGNSA.

J is TRBJ2-7 and V is TRBV7-2; D gene ambiguous. The CDR3 loop spans 13 amino acids. Trimming shortened V by 2 bases and J by 2 bases, and 7 bases separated the two germline ends. Germline CDR1 is SGHTA and CDR2 is FQGNSA. The CDR3 protein is CASSLSMTYEQYF. CDR3 coding DNA: TGTGCCAGCAGCTTAAGTATGACCTACGAGCAGTACTTC.

This clone was counted only a few times. This chain connects TRBV28 to TRBJ2-3, with TRBD2 identical over 10 bases. CDR3 length: 21 amino acids. Germline V gives CDR1 MDHEN, CDR2 SYDVKM. Trimming took 0 bases from V and 0 from J; bases not matched to a gene: 15. CDR3 loop: CASSLWRQILAGSSSTDTQYF. DNA for the CDR3: TGTGCCAGCAGTTTATGGCGGCAGATACTAGCGGGGAGTTCTAGCACAGATACGCAGTATTTT.

This chain joins TRBV5-4 and TRBJ2-7; 7 nucleotides match TRBD2. After removal of 5 bases from V and 2 bases from J, the junction contained 4 bases not matched to a gene. The CDR3 has 13 amino acids. Germline loops: CDR1 SGHNT, CDR2 YYREEE (reference sequence). The DNA of the CDR3 is TGTGCCAGCAGTCGCGGGGGACCCTACGAGCAGTACTTC. This codes for CASSRGGPYEQYF.